The clone carrying this T cell receptor beta chain was counted only a few times. Its antigen is unidentified. The table came from immunoSEQ multiplex PCR; TCRdb's copy has only in-frame clones and leaves some out. The top ten clones hold roughly an eighth of a sample with approximately 90,000 clones, more than 90% of them seen once. The entry originates in a study of T cell responses to AZD1222 COVID-19 vaccine. For the study at large: Combined were second doses at about 4 or about 12 weeks.

This CDR3 spans 13 amino acids. Germline V gene data show CDR1 as SGHNT and CDR2 as YYREEE (reference sequence). The V and J ends lost 1 base and 9 bases respectively, with 11 bases between them. Study-level points and caveats: As reported, nearly half of all spike-specific TCRs target variant regions that are unmutated. It was only 6 or 7 AZD1222 recipients who were seropositive at baseline. Repertoires in all cases were sampled only once the peak T cell response had passed.

The TCR was taken from an adult in good health. This sample comprised peripheral blood, obtained on day 0 of AZD1222 vaccination. This rearrangement joins TRBV5-4 to TRBJ2-1; perhaps TRBD1 as D (5 bases). For the CDR3, the DNA is TGTGCCAGCAGCTTGAGTTCGACAGCTGAGCAGTTCTTC. Its translation: CASSLSSTAEQFF.